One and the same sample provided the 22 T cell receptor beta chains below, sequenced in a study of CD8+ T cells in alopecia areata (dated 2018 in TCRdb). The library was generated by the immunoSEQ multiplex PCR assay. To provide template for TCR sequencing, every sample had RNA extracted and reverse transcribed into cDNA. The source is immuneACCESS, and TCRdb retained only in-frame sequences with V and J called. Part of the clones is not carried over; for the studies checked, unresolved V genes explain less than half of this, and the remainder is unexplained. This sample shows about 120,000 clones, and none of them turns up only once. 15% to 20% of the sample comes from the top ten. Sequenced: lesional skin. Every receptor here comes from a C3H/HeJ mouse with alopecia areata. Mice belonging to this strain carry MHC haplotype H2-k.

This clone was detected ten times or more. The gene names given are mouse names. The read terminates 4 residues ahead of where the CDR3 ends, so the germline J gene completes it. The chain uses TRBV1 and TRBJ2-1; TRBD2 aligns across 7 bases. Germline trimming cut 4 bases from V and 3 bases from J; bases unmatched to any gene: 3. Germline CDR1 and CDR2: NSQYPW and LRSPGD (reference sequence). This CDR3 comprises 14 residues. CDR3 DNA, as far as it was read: TGCACCTGCAGTGGACTGGGAATCTATGCT. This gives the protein CTCSGLGIYA. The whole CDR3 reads CTCSGLGIYAEQFF.

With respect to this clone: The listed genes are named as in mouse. CDR3 amino acids: CASSIRGRNSDYTF. The part of the CDR3 DNA that was read is TGTGCCAGCAGTATCAGGGGGCGGAACTCC. The rearrangement uses TRBV19 and TRBJ1-2, with 8 bases lining up with TRBD1. With the read ending 4 residues before the CDR3 end, the germline J gene is used to fill in that end. Germline V CDR1 and CDR2: FNHDT, SITEND (reference sequence). CDR3 size: 14 residues. The V and J ends lost 2 bases and 2 bases, in that order; junction bases with no gene match: 2.

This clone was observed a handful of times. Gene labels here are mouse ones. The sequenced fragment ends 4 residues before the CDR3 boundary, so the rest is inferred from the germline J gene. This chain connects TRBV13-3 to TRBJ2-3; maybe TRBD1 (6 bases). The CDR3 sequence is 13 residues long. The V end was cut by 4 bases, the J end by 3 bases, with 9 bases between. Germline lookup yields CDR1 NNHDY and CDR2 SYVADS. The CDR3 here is CASSSGEAETLYF. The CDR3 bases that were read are TGTGCCAGCAGTTCAGGGGAGGCAGAA.

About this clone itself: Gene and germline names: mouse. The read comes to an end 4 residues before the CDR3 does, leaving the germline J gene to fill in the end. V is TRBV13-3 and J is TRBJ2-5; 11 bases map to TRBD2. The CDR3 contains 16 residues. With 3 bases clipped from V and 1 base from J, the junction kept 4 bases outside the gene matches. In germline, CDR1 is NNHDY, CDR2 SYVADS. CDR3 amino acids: CASSGLGGKDQDTQYF. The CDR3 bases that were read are TGTGCCAGCAGTGGACTGGGGGGGAAGGACCAAGAC.

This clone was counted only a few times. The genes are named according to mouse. CDR3 residues: CASSQEERVAEQFF. The part of the CDR3 DNA that was read is TGTGCCAGCAGCCAAGAAGAGAGGGTTGCT. The chain carries TRBV5 and TRBJ2-1; D unclear. The missing CDR3 end, 4 residues past where the read stops, is filled in from the germline J gene. Trimming removed 0 bases at V and 6 bases at J, with 9 bases between. From germline, CDR1 is LGHNA and CDR2 YNLKQL (reference sequence). There are 14 residues in the CDR3.

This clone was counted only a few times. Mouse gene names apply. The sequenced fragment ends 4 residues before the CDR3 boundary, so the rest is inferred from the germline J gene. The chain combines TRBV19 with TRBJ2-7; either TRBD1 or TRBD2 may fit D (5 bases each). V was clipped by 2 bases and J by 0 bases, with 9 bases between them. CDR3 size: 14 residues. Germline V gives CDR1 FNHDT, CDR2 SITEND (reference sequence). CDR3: CASSMGEYSYEQYF. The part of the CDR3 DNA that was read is TGTGCCAGCAGTATGGGGGAATACTCCTAT.

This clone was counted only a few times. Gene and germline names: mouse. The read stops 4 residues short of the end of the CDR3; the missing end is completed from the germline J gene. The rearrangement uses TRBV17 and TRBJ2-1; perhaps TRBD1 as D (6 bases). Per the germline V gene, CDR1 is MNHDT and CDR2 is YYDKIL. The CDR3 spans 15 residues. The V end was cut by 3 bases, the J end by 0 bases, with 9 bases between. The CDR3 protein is CASSRDSYNYAEQFF. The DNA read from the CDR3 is TGTGCTAGCAGTAGGGACAGTTATAACTATGCT.

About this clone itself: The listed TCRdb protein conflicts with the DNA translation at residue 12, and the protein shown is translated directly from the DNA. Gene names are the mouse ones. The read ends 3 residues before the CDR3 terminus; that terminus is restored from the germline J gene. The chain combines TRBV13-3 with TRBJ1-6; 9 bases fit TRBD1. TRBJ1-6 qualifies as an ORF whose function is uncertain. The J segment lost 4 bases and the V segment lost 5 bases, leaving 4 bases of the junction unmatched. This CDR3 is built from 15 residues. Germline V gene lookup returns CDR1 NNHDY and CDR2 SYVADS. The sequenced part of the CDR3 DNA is TGTGCCAGCAGGGGGACAGGGACTTATAATTCGCCC. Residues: CASRGTGTYNSP. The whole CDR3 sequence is CASRGTGTYNSPLYF.

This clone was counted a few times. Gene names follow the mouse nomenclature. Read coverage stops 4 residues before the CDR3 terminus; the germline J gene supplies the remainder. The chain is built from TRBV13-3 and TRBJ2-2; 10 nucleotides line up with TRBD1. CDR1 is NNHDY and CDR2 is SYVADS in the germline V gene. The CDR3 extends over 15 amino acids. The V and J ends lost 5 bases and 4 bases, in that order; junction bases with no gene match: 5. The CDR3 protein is CASSLGQGSTGQLYF. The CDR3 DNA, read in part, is TGTGCCAGCAGCTTGGGACAGGGGAGCACCGGG.

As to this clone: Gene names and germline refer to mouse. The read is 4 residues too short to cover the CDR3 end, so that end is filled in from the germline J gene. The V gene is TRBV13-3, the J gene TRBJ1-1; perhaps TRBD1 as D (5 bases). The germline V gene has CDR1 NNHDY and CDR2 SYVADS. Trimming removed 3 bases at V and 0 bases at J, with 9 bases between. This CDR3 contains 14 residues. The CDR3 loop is CASSAGRANTEVFF. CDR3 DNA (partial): TGTGCCAGCAGTGCAGGGCGGGCAAACACA.

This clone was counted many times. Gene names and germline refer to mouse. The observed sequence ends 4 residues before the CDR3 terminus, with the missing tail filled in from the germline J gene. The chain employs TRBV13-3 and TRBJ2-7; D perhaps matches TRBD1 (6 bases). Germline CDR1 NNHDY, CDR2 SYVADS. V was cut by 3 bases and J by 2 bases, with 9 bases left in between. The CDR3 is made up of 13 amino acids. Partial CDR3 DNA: TGTGCCAGCAGTGGGGACATTACCTAT. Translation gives CASSGDITY. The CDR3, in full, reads CASSGDITYEQYF.

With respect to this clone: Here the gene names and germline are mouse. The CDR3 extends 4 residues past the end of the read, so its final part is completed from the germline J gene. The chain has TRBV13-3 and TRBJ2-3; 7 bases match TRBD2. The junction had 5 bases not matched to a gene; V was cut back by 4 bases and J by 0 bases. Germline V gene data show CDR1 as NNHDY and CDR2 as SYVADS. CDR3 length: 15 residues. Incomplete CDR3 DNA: TGTGCCAGCAGTATCGACTGGGCTAGTGCAGAA. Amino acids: CASSIDWASAE. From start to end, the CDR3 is CASSIDWASAETLYF.

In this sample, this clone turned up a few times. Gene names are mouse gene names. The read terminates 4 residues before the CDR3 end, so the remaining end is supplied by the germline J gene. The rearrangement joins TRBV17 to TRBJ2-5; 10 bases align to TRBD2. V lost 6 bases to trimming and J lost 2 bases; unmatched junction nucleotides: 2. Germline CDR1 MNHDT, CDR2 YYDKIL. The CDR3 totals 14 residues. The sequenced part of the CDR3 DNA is TGTGCTAGCAGCGGACTGGGGGTCCAAGAC. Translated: CASSGLGVQD. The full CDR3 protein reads CASSGLGVQDTQYF.

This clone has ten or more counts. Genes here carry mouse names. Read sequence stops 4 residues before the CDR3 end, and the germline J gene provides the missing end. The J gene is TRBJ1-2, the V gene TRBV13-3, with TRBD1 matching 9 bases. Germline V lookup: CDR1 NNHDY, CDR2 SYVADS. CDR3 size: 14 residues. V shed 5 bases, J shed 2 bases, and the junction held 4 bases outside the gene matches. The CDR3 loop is CASSTGQGNSDYTF. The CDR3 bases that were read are TGTGCCAGCAGCACGGGACAGGGTAACTCC.

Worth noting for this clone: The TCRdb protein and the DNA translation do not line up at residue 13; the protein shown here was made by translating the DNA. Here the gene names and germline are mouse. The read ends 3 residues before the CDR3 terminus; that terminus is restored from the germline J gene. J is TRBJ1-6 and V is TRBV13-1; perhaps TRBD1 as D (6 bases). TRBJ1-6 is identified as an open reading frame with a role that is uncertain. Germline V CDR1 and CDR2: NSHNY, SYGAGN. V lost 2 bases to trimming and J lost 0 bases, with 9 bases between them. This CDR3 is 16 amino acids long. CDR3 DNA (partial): TGTGCCAGCAGTGAAGAGGGGGATTCCTATAATTCGCCC. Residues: CASSEEGDSYNSP. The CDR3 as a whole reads CASSEEGDSYNSPLYF.

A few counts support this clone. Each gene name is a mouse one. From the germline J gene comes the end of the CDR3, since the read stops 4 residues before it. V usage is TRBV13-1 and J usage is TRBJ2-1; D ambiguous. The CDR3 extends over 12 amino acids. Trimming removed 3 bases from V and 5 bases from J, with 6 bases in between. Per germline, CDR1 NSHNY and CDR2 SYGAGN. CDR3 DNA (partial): TGTGCCAGCAGTGGAGACAATGCT. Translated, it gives CASSGDNA. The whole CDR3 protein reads CASSGDNAEQFF.

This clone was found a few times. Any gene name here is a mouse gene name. The CDR3: CASSNLGQGASAETLYF. The CDR3 bases that were read are TGTGCCAGCAGTAACCTCGGCCAGGGGGCTAGTGCAGAA. The chain carries TRBV19 and TRBJ2-3; 8 nucleotides align to TRBD1. Read data end 4 residues before the CDR3 end; the end is taken from the germline J gene. The CDR3 runs 17 residues. The V gene's germline CDR1 is FNHDT and CDR2 SITEND (reference sequence). The V segment lost 3 bases and the J segment 0 bases; nucleotides outside the gene matches: 9.

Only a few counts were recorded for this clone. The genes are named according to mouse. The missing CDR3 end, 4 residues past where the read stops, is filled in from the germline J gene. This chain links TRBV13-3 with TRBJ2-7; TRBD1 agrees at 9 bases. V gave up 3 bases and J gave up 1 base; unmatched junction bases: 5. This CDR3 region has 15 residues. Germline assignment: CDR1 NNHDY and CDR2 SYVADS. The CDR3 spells CASSGAQGASYEQYF. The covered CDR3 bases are TGTGCCAGCAGTGGAGCACAGGGGGCTTCCTAT.

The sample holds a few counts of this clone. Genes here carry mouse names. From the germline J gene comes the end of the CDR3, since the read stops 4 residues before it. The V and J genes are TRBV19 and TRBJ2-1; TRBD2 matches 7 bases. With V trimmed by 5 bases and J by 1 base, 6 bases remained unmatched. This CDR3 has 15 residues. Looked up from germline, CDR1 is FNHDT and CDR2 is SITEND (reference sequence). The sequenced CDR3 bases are TGTGCCAGCAGCATCACTGGGGAGAACTATGCT. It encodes CASSITGENYA. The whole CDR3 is CASSITGENYAEQFF.

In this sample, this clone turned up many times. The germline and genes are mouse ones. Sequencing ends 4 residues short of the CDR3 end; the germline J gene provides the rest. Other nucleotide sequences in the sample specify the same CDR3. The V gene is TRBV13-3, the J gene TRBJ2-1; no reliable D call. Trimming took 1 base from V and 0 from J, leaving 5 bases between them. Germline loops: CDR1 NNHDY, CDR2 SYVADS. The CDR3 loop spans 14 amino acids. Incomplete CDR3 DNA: TGTGCCAGCAGTGATCTATTTAACTATGCT. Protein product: CASSDLFNYA. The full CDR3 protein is CASSDLFNYAEQFF.

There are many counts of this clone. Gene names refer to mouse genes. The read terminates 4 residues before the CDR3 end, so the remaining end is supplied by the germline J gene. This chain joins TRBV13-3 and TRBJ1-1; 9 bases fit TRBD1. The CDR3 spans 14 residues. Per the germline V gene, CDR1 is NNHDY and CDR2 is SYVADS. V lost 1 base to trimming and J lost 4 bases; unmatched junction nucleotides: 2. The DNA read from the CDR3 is TGTGCCAGCAGTGATACACAGGGGGCCACA. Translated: CASSDTQGAT. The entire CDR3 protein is CASSDTQGATEVFF.

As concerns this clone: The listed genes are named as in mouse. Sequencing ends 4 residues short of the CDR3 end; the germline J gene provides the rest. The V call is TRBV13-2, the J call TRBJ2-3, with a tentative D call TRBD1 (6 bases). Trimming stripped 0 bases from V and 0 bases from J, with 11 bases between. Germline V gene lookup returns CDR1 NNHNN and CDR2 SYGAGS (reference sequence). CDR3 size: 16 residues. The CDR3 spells CASGDAWDISAETLYF. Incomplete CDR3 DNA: TGTGCCAGCGGTGATGCATGGGACATTAGTGCAGAA.